Below, 21 T cell receptor beta chains from the same sample are listed, as sequenced in a study of T cell responses to AZD1222 COVID-19 vaccine. Generated by immunoSEQ multiplex PCR, the TCRdb table keeps only in-frame clones and is missing some. The table has over 75,000 clones, 87% seen once; the top ten hold around 10%. The sequencing here drew on peripheral blood, taken 28 days after the second AZD1222 dose. The receptors shown here come from an adult who received the AZD1222 COVID-19 vaccine.

V gene TRBV9 combines with J gene TRBJ2-3; perhaps TRBD2 as D (5 bases). The CDR3 loop spans 14 amino acids. Looked up from germline, CDR1 is SGDLS and CDR2 is YYNGEE. V gave up 0 bases and J gave up 0 bases, with 5 bases separating them. The CDR3 reads CASSVASSTDTQYF. DNA for the CDR3: TGTGCCAGCAGCGTAGCTAGCAGCACAGATACGCAGTATTTT.

This chain joins TRBV7-8 and TRBJ2-2; D not certain. The V end was cut by 5 bases, the J end by 3 bases, with 4 bases between. The CDR3 totals 12 residues. In germline, CDR1 is SGHVS, CDR2 FQNEAQ. The CDR3 DNA follows: TGTGCCAGCAGCCGATACACCGGGGAGCTGTTTTTT. Residues: CASSRYTGELFF.

The rearrangement joins TRBV7-2 to TRBJ1-6, with unresolved D. The CDR3 sequence is 14 residues long. CDR1 and CDR2 from the germline V gene are SGHTA and FQGNSA. The V end lost 7 bases, the J end lost 7 bases, and 14 bases lay between the germline ends. CDR3 coding DNA: TGTGCCAGCACAACCACTCCCGCCAATTCACCCCTCCACTTT. It codes for CASTTTPANSPLHF.

The chain joins TRBV18 to TRBJ2-1, with no clear D. CDR3 length: 15 residues. Trimming pared 0 bases from V and 6 bases from J, leaving 12 bases between. The germline gives CDR1 KGHSH, CDR2 LQKENI. The CDR3 coding sequence is TGTGCCAGCTCACCACCGGCAGGAGCAATCAATGAGCAGTTCTTC. Its translation: CASSPPAGAINEQFF.

The V gene is TRBV2, the J gene TRBJ1-5; no clear D. CDR3 length: 14 residues. V was cut by 3 bases and J by 0 bases, with 6 bases left in between. Germline CDR1 is SNHLY and CDR2 is FYNNEI. CDR3 sequence (DNA): TGTGCCAGCAGTGAGGTGTATAGCAATCAGCCCCAGCATTTT. It translates to CASSEVYSNQPQHF.

The CDR3 sequence: CASSLLGGSPSETQYF. In DNA form, the CDR3 reads TGTGCCAGCAGCCTACTAGGCGGCAGCCCGTCGGAGACCCAGTACTTC. This chain connects TRBV7-9 to TRBJ2-5, with a weak D call TRBD2 (5 bases). Germline assignment: CDR1 SEHNR and CDR2 FQNEAQ (reference sequence). The CDR3 contains 16 residues. The V gene lost 5 bases and the J gene lost 5 bases, with 21 bases spanning the gap.

V usage is TRBV27 and J usage is TRBJ2-7; D call uncertain. The CDR3 covers 12 residues. Germline CDR1 is MNHEY and CDR2 is SMNVEV (reference sequence). Trimming took 7 bases from V and 5 from J, leaving 12 bases between them. This CDR3 reads CASTSGFDEQYF. The CDR3 bases are TGTGCCAGCACCTCGGGCTTTGACGAGCAGTACTTC.

V usage is TRBV7-8 and J usage is TRBJ1-1; maybe TRBD1 (6 bases). Germline V gives CDR1 SGHVS, CDR2 FQNEAQ. The V end lost 2 bases, the J end lost 4 bases, and 8 bases lay between the germline ends. The CDR3 totals 13 residues. CDR3 sequence: CASSLIGGTEAFF. DNA for the CDR3: TGTGCCAGCAGCTTAATAGGGGGCACTGAAGCTTTCTTT.

Concerning this clone: The junction departs from the called germline gene at one end, perhaps through a read error. The CDR3 nucleotides are TGTGCAAGCAAGGGACTAGAGACCCAGTACTTC. Translation: CASKGLETQYF. The V call is TRBV28, the J call TRBJ2-5; D might be TRBD2 (6 bases). The CDR3 loop spans 11 amino acids. The V gene's germline CDR1 is MDHEN and CDR2 SYDVKM.

The table lists this clone with a few counts. The chain combines TRBV7-8 with TRBJ2-3; 7 bases match TRBD1. Trimming at V came to 1 base and at J to 8 bases, leaving 3 bases not matched to a gene. This CDR3 contains 13 residues. Looked up from germline, CDR1 is SGHVS and CDR2 is FQNEAQ. CDR3: CASSLEEGATQYF. The CDR3 DNA sequence: TGTGCCAGCAGCTTAGAAGAGGGGGCTACGCAGTATTTT.

V is TRBV14 and J is TRBJ2-3; D not certain. From germline, CDR1 is SGHDN and CDR2 FVKESK. V was clipped by 1 base and J by 1 base, with 3 bases between them. CDR3 length equals 13 residues. The chain's CDR3 is CASSQGGTDTQYF. Written as DNA, the CDR3 is TGTGCCAGCAGCCAAGGGGGCACAGATACGCAGTATTTT.

J is TRBJ1-1 and V is TRBV15; D unresolved. Trimming stripped 1 base from V and 3 bases from J, with 18 bases between. The germline V gene has CDR1 LNHNV and CDR2 YYDKDF (reference sequence). This CDR3 spans 17 amino acids. This CDR3 is CATSRALTAPRDTEAFF. Written as DNA, the CDR3 is TGTGCCACCAGCAGAGCCCTCACTGCCCCGAGGGACACTGAAGCTTTCTTT.

The gene calls are TRBV6-6 and TRBJ1-1; possibly TRBD1 for D (5 bases). Trimming took off 6 bases at V and 1 base at J, with 12 bases between the two ends. The CDR3 consists of 14 residues. Germline CDR1 reads MNHNY; CDR2 reads SVGAGI (reference sequence). This CDR3 reads CASRTGRANTEAFF. CDR3 DNA sequence: TGTGCCAGCAGAACGGGCAGGGCGAACACTGAAGCTTTCTTT.

This clone was recorded once. This chain uses TRBV6-4 with TRBJ2-7, with D maybe TRBD2 (5 bases). V dropped 3 bases and J dropped 0 bases, with 12 bases sitting between them. This CDR3 spans 15 amino acids. Germline CDR1 and CDR2: MRHNA and SNTAGT. This CDR3 is CASSEYLGSSYEQYF. CDR3 nucleotides: TGTGCCAGCAGTGAATATCTAGGGAGCTCCTACGAGCAGTACTTC.

The rearrangement joins TRBV29-1 to TRBJ1-2, with D perhaps matching TRBD1 (5 bases). Trimming shortened V by 4 bases and J by 4 bases, and 10 bases separated the two germline ends. Germline V gives CDR1 SQVTM, CDR2 ANQGSEA. The CDR3 runs 12 residues. The CDR3 bases are TGCAGCGTTGGGGACGGAACCTATGGCTACACCTTC. Translation: CSVGDGTYGYTF.

The rearrangement links TRBV3-1 (or the pseudogene TRBV3-2) to TRBJ2-7, with 7 bases matching TRBD1. CDR3 length: 15 amino acids. From germline, CDR1 is LGHDT and CDR2 YNNKEL (reference sequence). The J segment lost 3 bases and the V segment lost 5 bases, leaving 10 bases of the junction unmatched. The CDR3 loop reads CASSASWGTDYEQYF. The CDR3 DNA follows: TGTGCCAGCAGCGCCTCCTGGGGGACAGACTACGAGCAGTACTTC.

CDR3 loop: CASTGKHNSPLHF. CDR3 nucleotide sequence: TGTGCCAGTACAGGGAAGCATAATTCACCCCTCCACTTT. The rearrangement joins TRBV19 to TRBJ1-6, with D perhaps TRBD1 (5 bases). Germline CDR1 is LNHDA and CDR2 is SQIVND (reference sequence). The CDR3 totals 13 residues. Between the trimmed V and J ends, which lost 7 bases and 5 bases, there was a span of 9 bases.

This chain links TRBV11-2 with TRBJ2-7; D gene unclear. Per the germline V gene, CDR1 is SGHAT and CDR2 is FQNNGV. The length of the CDR3 is 13 residues. V lost 5 bases and J 2 bases, leaving 10 bases between the germline ends. CDR3 coding DNA: TGTGCCAGCAGCCCCCCGCGGCCCTACGAGCAGTACTTC. This gives the protein CASSPPRPYEQYF. Using reference TRBV11-2 and TRBJ2-7 for the parts outside the CDR3, the full variable domain is EAGVAQSPRYKIIEKRQSVAFWCNPISGHATLYWYQQILGQGPKLLIQFQNNGVVDDSQLPKDRFSAERLKGVDSTLKIQPAKLEDSAVYLCASSPPRPYEQYFGPGTRLTVT.

The chain has TRBV18 and TRBJ1-5, with 8 bases fitting TRBD1. This CDR3 is built from 15 residues. The V and J ends lost 0 bases and 7 bases, in that order; junction bases with no gene match: 5. CDR1 and CDR2 from the germline V gene are KGHSH and LQKENI. Written as DNA, the CDR3 is TGTGCCAGCTCACCACCGGGGGCAGGGGGCCAGCCCCAGCATTTT. Residues: CASSPPGAGGQPQHF.

This clone was counted ten times or more. The genes are TRBV6-1 and TRBJ1-5; possible D gene TRBD1, 5 bases. Germline V gene sequence: CDR1 MNHNS, CDR2 SASEGT. Trimming stripped 3 bases from V and 5 bases from J, with 11 bases between. The CDR3 is made up of 14 amino acids. CDR3 DNA sequence: TGTGCCAGCAGTGAGAATCGGGGGGATCAGCCCCAGCATTTT. Translating it yields CASSENRGDQPQHF.

J is TRBJ1-2 and V is TRBV7-3; D gene ambiguous. The CDR3 consists of 15 residues. Looked up from germline, CDR1 is SGHTA and CDR2 is FQGTGA. The V gene lost 5 bases and the J gene lost 2 bases, with 15 bases spanning the gap. CDR3 residues: CASSRRGGLNYGYTF. The DNA of the CDR3 is TGTGCCAGCAGCCGCCGTGGAGGGCTGAACTATGGCTACACCTTC.